This TCR beta chain was found in a study of blood T cell repertoires in COVID-19. Overall study: In each case, the material was cDNA or gDNA derived from T cells, B-cell-depleted T cells, or PBMCs.

V trimming: 8 bases; J trimming: 4 bases; junction bases outside the gene matches: 3. This CDR3 contains 15 residues. Germline CDR1 is SNHLY and CDR2 is FYNNEI. As originally analysed: It was from reference gene primer amplification that nucleated cell counts were estimated. Libraries were prepared by immunoSEQ multiplex PCR; TCRdb keeps only in-frame clonotypes and omits some of them. D and trimming come from the DNA, and the V and J calls and clone size come from that table. The sample records 60,000 to 70,000 clones, around 82% being singletons. The chain uses TRBV2 and TRBJ1-6; TRBD1 matches at 12 bases. The sample taken for sequencing was peripheral blood. The clonotype originates from a man aged 60 to 69 with acute or convalescent COVID-19. The CDR3 spells CASLGQGAYNSPLHF. CDR3 coding DNA: TGTGCCAGCTTGGGACAGGGGGCATATAATTCACCCCTCCACTTT.